The 25 T cell receptor beta chains in this list originate from one sample, sequenced in a study of blood T cells in healthy people across ages. The use of a sample-barcoded 5' primer and a J-beta primer mix characterized a second PCR of roughly 6 to 12 cycles. TCRdb called the 5' RACE reads again in MiXCR, with one record for every CDR3 protein. This table holds over 600,000 distinct CDR3 sequences, about 47% found once. Sequences were obtained from blood. The source is an elderly man in good health.

The chain employs TRBV2 and TRBJ2-7; D not certain. Germline V gene lookup returns CDR1 SNHLY and CDR2 FYNNEI. This CDR3 spans 13 amino acids. V was pared by 1 base and J by 0 bases, with 4 bases between. CDR3 DNA: TGTGCCAGCAGTGAAGAGTACTCCTACGAGCAGTACTTC. It specifies CASSEEYSYEQYF.

This CDR3 is CASSRGTDNQPQHF. In nucleotides, the CDR3 is TGTGCCAGCAGCCGAGGGACGGACAATCAGCCCCAGCATTTT. The chain couples TRBV27 to TRBJ1-5, with D tentatively TRBD1 (5 bases). Trimming removed 6 bases from V and 3 bases from J, with 12 bases in between. Germline V CDR1 and CDR2: MNHEY, SMNVEV (reference sequence). The CDR3 totals 14 residues.

As regards this clonotype: A read error may explain this, as a much larger clone is one base away. The CDR3 carries no conserved terminal phenylalanine or tryptophan, so it likely arises from a read error. V and J are TRBV20-1 and TRBJ2-1, with D possibly matching TRBD2 (5 bases). The germline V gene encodes CDR1 DFQATT and CDR2 SNEGSKA (reference sequence). The V end lost 5 bases, the J end lost 5 bases, and 19 bases lay between the germline ends. This CDR3 contains 15 residues. CDR3 sequence reads: CSAATSTRINNEQFV. CDR3 nucleotides: TGCAGTGCTGCCACATCTACTAGGATTAACAATGAGCAGTTCGTC.

This clonotype was recorded at least ten times. This chain links TRBV25-1 with TRBJ1-5; a possible D gene is TRBD1 (6 bases). Germline V gives CDR1 MGHDK, CDR2 SYGVNS. V lost 4 bases and J lost 5, with 9 bases in between. This CDR3 comprises 13 residues. The CDR3 here is CASSVGGDQPQHF. CDR3 nucleotides: TGTGCCAGCAGTGTAGGGGGTGATCAGCCCCAGCATTTT.

V is TRBV18 and J is TRBJ2-7, with D perhaps TRBD1 (5 bases). The J call could be wrong; TRBJ2-4 is a better fit for the DNA end. This CDR3 is built from 15 residues. The germline gives CDR1 KGHSH, CDR2 LQKENI. The CDR3 reads CASSPTQGTFYIQYF. For the CDR3, the DNA is TGTGCCAGCTCACCAACCCAGGGTACATTCTACATTCAGTACTTC.

The chain employs TRBV7-9 and TRBJ2-1; 11 bases agree with TRBD2. Gene TRBJ2-7 matches the end of the DNA better, so the J call may be wrong. CDR3 length: 15 amino acids. In germline, CDR1 is SEHNR, CDR2 FQNEAQ (reference sequence). The DNA of the CDR3 is TGTGCCAGCAGCGATAGCGGGGGGGCCCACAATGAGCAGTACTTC. This gives the protein CASSDSGGAHNEQYF.

The chain recombines TRBV28 with TRBJ1-5, with D uncertain. V lost 7 bases and J lost 7, with 14 bases in between. CDR3 size: 13 residues. The germline V gene encodes CDR1 MDHEN and CDR2 SYDVKM. Here the CDR3 DNA reads TGTGCCAGCAAGGGCAACCGAGGGCAGCCCCAGCATTTT. Amino acid sequence: CASKGNRGQPQHF.

The chain uses TRBV6-2 or TRBV6-3 and TRBJ2-1; D uncertain. The ends were cut back, 8 bases at V and 2 bases at J, with 10 bases in the middle. This CDR3 has 13 amino acids. Germline-derived CDR1 and CDR2 are MNHEY and SVGEGT. CDR3 region: CASLPSTYNEQFF. DNA of the CDR3: TGTGCCAGCCTCCCATCAACCTACAATGAGCAGTTCTTC.

The chain has TRBV28 and TRBJ2-3, with D perhaps matching TRBD2 (5 bases). The CDR3 loop spans 15 amino acids. V lost 7 bases and J 0 bases, leaving 14 bases between the germline ends. CDR1 MDHEN and CDR2 SYDVKM come from the germline V gene. The CDR3 loop reads CASTARRGSTDTQYF. The CDR3 coding sequence is TGTGCCAGCACTGCGCGACGGGGAAGCACAGATACGCAGTATTTT.

This clonotype showed up just a few times. This chain connects TRBV7-2 to TRBJ2-1, with 7 positions matching TRBD2. The germline CDR1 and CDR2 sequences are SGHTA and FQGNSA. V lost 1 base and J lost 0; bases outside the gene matches: 9. The CDR3 totals 18 residues. CDR3 DNA: TGTGCCAGCAGCTTAGTAGGGTCTAGCGGTAGCTCCTACAATGAGCAGTTCTTC. This gives the protein CASSLVGSSGSSYNEQFF. Using reference TRBV7-2 and TRBJ2-1 for the parts outside the CDR3, the full variable domain is GAGVSQSPSNKVTEKGKDVELRCDPISGHTALYWYRQSLGQGLEFLIYFQGNSAPDKSGLPSDRFSAERTGGSVSTLTIQRTQQEDSAVYLCASSLVGSSGSSYNEQFFGPGTRLTVL.

The CDR3 DNA reads as TGTGCCAGCAGTCGGGATGGAAGCTCCTACAATGAGCAGTACTTC. Translating it yields CASSRDGSSYNEQYF. The rearrangement joins TRBV6-1 to TRBJ2-1; D may be TRBD2 (5 bases). The DNA matches TRBJ2-7 better at its end, which makes the J call doubtful. Germline V gives CDR1 MNHNS, CDR2 SASEGT. The CDR3 has 15 residues.

This clonotype was observed a few times. The rearrangement links TRBV29-1 to TRBJ1-1, with unresolved D. Germline lookup yields CDR1 SQVTM and CDR2 ANQGSEA. The CDR3 has 12 amino acids. Trimming stripped 4 bases from V and 8 bases from J, with 14 bases between. The CDR3 protein is CSVGEAAGEAFF. The CDR3 DNA reads as TGCAGCGTTGGGGAGGCAGCCGGGGAAGCTTTCTTT.

The chain has TRBV10-3 and TRBJ2-4; 11 bases agree with TRBD1. CDR1 ENHRY and CDR2 SYGVKD come from the germline V gene. Trimming at V came to 5 bases and at J to 13 bases, leaving 7 bases not matched to a gene. This CDR3 contains 13 residues. The CDR3 DNA is TGTGCCATCAGTTGGGACAGGGGGATGGAGCAGTACTTC. It yields the protein CAISWDRGMEQYF.

As regards this clonotype: Its ends do not fully match the called genes, so a read error is possible. The chain recombines TRBV5-6 with TRBJ2-7; TRBD1 matches at 7 bases. The CDR3 consists of 15 residues. Looked up from germline, CDR1 is SGHDT and CDR2 is YYEEEE. Here the CDR3 DNA reads TGTGCCAGCGGCTTAACATGGGACAGAACCTACGAGCAGTACTTC. Translated: CASGLTWDRTYEQYF.

This chain connects TRBV7-8 to TRBJ2-3; TRBD1 matches 7 bases. Trimming cost V 5 bases and J 6 bases; bases outside gene matches: 8. The CDR3 covers 14 residues. Germline V gene lookup returns CDR1 SGHVS and CDR2 FQNEAQ. CDR3 protein: CASSLPGGADTQYF. CDR3 nucleotide sequence: TGTGCCAGCAGCCTTCCAGGGGGAGCGGATACGCAGTATTTT.

This chain links TRBV20-1 with TRBJ2-7, with TRBD2 identical over 7 bases. Trimming took 3 bases from V and 6 from J; bases not matched to a gene: 8. This CDR3 region has 13 residues. Germline lookup yields CDR1 DFQATT and CDR2 SNEGSKA (reference sequence). This CDR3 reads CSARPFPGGEQYF. As DNA, the CDR3 is TGCAGTGCTAGGCCTTTCCCGGGAGGCGAGCAGTACTTC.

The table lists this clonotype with a count of one. This chain uses TRBV10-2 with TRBJ2-1; D is possibly TRBD1 or TRBD2 (6 bases each). There are 13 residues in the CDR3. Germline CDR1 reads WSHSY; CDR2 reads SAAADI. Trimming pared 7 bases from V and 15 bases from J, leaving 22 bases between. Here the CDR3 DNA reads TGCGCCAGCAATGTACAGGGTGCGGGATTGGTGTTCTTC. This codes for CASNVQGAGLVFF.

The chain employs TRBV19 and TRBJ1-5; D gene uncertain. Germline CDR1 reads LNHDA; CDR2 reads SQIVND (reference sequence). V lost 2 bases and J 0 bases, leaving 8 bases between the germline ends. This CDR3 has 15 residues. DNA for the CDR3: TGTGCCAGTAGTATATCGGGCCATAGCAATCAGCCCCAGCATTTT. Translating gives CASSISGHSNQPQHF.

The chain employs TRBV2 and TRBJ2-1; D ambiguous. V was pared by 7 bases and J by 3 bases, with 10 bases between. The CDR3 length is 13 residues. Germline CDR1 SNHLY, CDR2 FYNNEI. CDR3 DNA: TGTGCCAGCAAAAAGGCACTCTACAATGAGCAGTTCTTC. Protein sequence: CASKKALYNEQFF. Based on the CDR3 plus reference TRBV2 and TRBJ2-1, the full variable domain is EPEVTQTPSHQVTQMGQEVILRCVPISNHLYFYWYRQILGQKVEFLVSFYNNEISEKSEIFDDQFSVERPDGSNFTLKIRSTKLEDSAMYFCASKKALYNEQFFGPGTRLTVL.

This clonotype was counted between two and nine times. The chain links TRBV20-1 to TRBJ1-1; D is undetermined. There are 10 residues in the CDR3. Germline-derived CDR1 and CDR2 are DFQATT and SNEGSKA (reference sequence). The V gene lost 2 bases and the J gene lost 7 bases, with 5 bases spanning the gap. CDR3 protein: CSARQIEAFF. In nucleotides, the CDR3 is TGCAGTGCTAGACAGATTGAAGCTTTCTTT.

The CDR3 loop reads CASSRVGGTEAFF. CDR3 nucleotides: TGCGCCAGCAGCCGCGTTGGAGGTACTGAAGCTTTCTTT. The chain has TRBV5-1 and TRBJ1-1; unclear D gene. Germline CDR1 and CDR2: SGHRS and YFSETQ. The CDR3 length is 13 residues. The V and J ends lost 4 bases and 5 bases respectively, with 12 bases between them. The full variable domain, with the rest looked up from reference TRBV5-1 and TRBJ1-1, is KAGVTQTPRYLIKTRGQQVTLSCSPISGHRSVSWYQQTPGQGLQFLFEYFSETQRNKGNFPGRFSGRQFSNSRSEMNVSTLELGDSALYLCASSRVGGTEAFFGQGTRLTVV.

The chain links TRBV20-1 to TRBJ2-3; D might be TRBD2 (6 bases). V was pared by 6 bases and J by 4 bases, with 11 bases between. This CDR3 contains 12 residues. The germline gives CDR1 DFQATT, CDR2 SNEGSKA (reference sequence). CDR3 sequence (DNA): TGCAGTGCAGGAGGGCTACCAGATACGCAGTATTTT. Amino acids: CSAGGLPDTQYF.

This clonotype was observed many times. This chain uses TRBV7-2 with TRBJ2-1; D perhaps matches TRBD1 (5 bases). Looked up from germline, CDR1 is SGHTA and CDR2 is FQGNSA. Trimming pared 7 bases from V and 3 bases from J, leaving 10 bases between. The CDR3 runs to 13 residues. The CDR3 reads CASNQGFYNEQFF. Written as DNA, the CDR3 is TGTGCCAGCAACCAGGGTTTCTACAATGAGCAGTTCTTC.

The V call is TRBV20-1, the J call TRBJ2-1; TRBD2 aligns across 9 bases. Per germline, CDR1 DFQATT and CDR2 SNEGSKA (reference sequence). The CDR3 extends over 15 amino acids. The trim removed 0 bases at V and 8 bases at J, leaving 8 bases unmatched. This chain's CDR3 is CSARDHVGGRDEQFF. The CDR3 DNA follows: TGCAGTGCTAGAGATCACGTGGGCGGGAGGGATGAGCAGTTCTTC.

On this clonotype: A clone one base away is much larger, so this may be a read error. The CDR3 here is CASSLDSGQYKEQFF. As DNA, the CDR3 is TGCGCCAGCAGCTTGGATTCGGGACAGTACAAGGAGCAGTTCTTC. V gene TRBV5-1 combines with J gene TRBJ2-1; TRBD1 agrees at 7 bases. The V gene's germline CDR1 is SGHRS and CDR2 YFSETQ. This CDR3 comprises 15 residues.